This T cell receptor beta chain was obtained from a study of blood T cell repertoires in COVID-19 (dated by TCRdb to 2019 to 2021). Concerning the study at large: Samples covering the acute and convalescent phases of COVID-19 were provided by collaborators in the United States, Italy and Spain. The prospective study material was composed of cDNA or gDNA derived from T cells, B-cell-depleted T cells, or PBMCs. The dataset comprised deeply sampled blood TCRbeta repertoires from subjects exposed to, actively infected with, or recovered from COVID-19. The repertoires were released in a freely available public database intended as a resource for research on the immune response to SARS-CoV-2. The samples were drawn from the first 160 participants of the ongoing ImmuneRACE study and from 1,254 subjects provided by 6 global collaborators. The sample metadata nearly always contained a de-identified subject ID, COVID-19 status, age in years and sex. HLA class I and class II types, where available, came from metadata supplied by the sample provider rather than from assay-based typing.

Concerning this clone: The specificity of this receptor is unknown. Within one base of it there is no much larger clone, and no base qualities were kept.

Study-wide findings and limitations: The quantity of clinical and demographic metadata differed by source and by participant and was supplied without curation.

The collaborating institutions used their own protocols to collect whole blood in K2EDTA tubes. For TCRbeta analysis, collaborators shipped samples as frozen whole blood, isolated PBMCs, or DNA extracted from either of those sample types. TCRbeta CDR3 regions were amplified from genomic DNA by means of the immunoSEQ Assay, a bias-controlled multiplex PCR. The published analysis was carried out like this. The number of nucleated cells in each sample was estimated by amplification of reference gene primers within the assay. Sequence reads were collapsed and filtered to measure the absolute abundance of every unique TCRbeta CDR3 rearrangement. For each sample, productive Simpson clonality was calculated by taking the square root of Simpson's diversity index across productive rearrangements. Not all clones reach the TCRdb copy of this immuneACCESS table, which keeps in-frame sequences only. Checked studies attribute under half of the gap to unresolved V genes and leave the rest unexplained. The V and J calls and the clone size are those of that table, but D and trimming were determined from the DNA. A total of tens of thousands of clones appear in this sample, approximately 83% of them only once. The ten largest account for approximately 15% of the sample.

This TCR was recovered from a human donor in a cohort sampled during active COVID-19. The source material was peripheral blood.

This receptor carries the CDR3 CASSPGAGLSSYEQYF. In nucleotide form, the sequence is TGTGCCAGCAGCCCAGGGGCGGGTCTAAGCTCCTACGAGCAGTACTTC. Here the chain combines TRBV14 and TRBJ2-7, with TRBD1 perhaps the D gene, on 6 matching bases. Taken from cysteine to phenylalanine, the CDR3 has 16 residues. Solely the CDR3 DNA is kept, with 48 bases framed from the first base. Looking up the germline V gene yields CDR1 SGHDN and CDR2 FVKESK. Trimming at the junction amounts to 4 bases on V and 0 bases on J, and the germline ends lie 16 bases apart.